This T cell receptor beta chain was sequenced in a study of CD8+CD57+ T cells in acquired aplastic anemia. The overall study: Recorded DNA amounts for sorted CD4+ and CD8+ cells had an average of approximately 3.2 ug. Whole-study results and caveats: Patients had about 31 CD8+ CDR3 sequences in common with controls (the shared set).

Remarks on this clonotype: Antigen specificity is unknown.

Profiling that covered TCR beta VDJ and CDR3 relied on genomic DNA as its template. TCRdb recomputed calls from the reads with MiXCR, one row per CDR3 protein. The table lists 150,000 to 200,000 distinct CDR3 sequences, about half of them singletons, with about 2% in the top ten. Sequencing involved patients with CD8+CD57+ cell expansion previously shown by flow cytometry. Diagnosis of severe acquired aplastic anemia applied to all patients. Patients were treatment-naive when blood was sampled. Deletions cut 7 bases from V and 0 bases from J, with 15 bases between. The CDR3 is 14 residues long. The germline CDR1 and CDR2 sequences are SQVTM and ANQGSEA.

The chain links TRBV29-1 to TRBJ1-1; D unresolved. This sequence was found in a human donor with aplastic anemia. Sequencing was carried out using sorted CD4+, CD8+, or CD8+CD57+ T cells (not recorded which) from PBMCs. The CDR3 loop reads CSGVMRLMNTEAFF. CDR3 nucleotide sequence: TGCAGCGGAGTTATGAGACTGATGAACACTGAAGCTTTCTTT. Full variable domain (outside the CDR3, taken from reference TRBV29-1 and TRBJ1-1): SAVISQKPSRDICQRGTSLTIQCQVDSQVTMMFWYRQQPGQSLTLIATANQGSEATYESGFVIDKFPISRPNLTFSTLTVSNMSPEDSSIYLCSGVMRLMNTEAFFGQGTRLTVV.